These T cell receptor beta chains were read from a single sample in a study of cytomegalovirus exposure and HLA in healthy donors. Data came from immunoSEQ multiplex PCR; TCRdb stores just in-frame clones and leaves some out. The sample has about 140,000 clones; around 59% are singletons. What was sequenced was PBMCs. The receptors stem from a male donor in good health and CMV-seronegative. Each CDR3 is given with its conserved first and last residue. The D gene is left open where the match is weak. A clone size is listed for some rows: how often the clone was seen (once, few, many), or a class if it is expanded.

V gene	J gene	CDR3 length	clone size	D gene	CDR3 protein	CDR3 DNA
TRBV7-9	TRBJ2-1	14	-	TRBD2	CASNLGLAGSWQFF	TGTGCCAGCAACCTGGGACTAGCGGGGTCCTGGCAGTTCTTC
TRBV9	TRBJ1-1	16	-	TRBD1	CASSVGGGTGNTEAFF	TGTGCCAGCAGCGTAGGAGGGGGGACAGGGAACACTGAAGCTTTCTTT
TRBV18	TRBJ1-4	17	-	-	CASSPRDNRGLNEKLFF	TGTGCCAGCTCGCCTCGAGATAATCGAGGGTTGAATGAAAAACTGTTTTTT
TRBV7-8	TRBJ2-2	17	-	TRBD2	CASSLGRGGLGTGELFF	TGTGCCAGCAGCTTAGGGCGGGGGGGCCTAGGGACCGGGGAGCTGTTTTTT
TRBV4-1	TRBJ1-1	14	few	TRBD1	CASSPDRDNTEAFF	TGCGCCAGCAGCCCGGACAGGGATAACACTGAAGCTTTCTTT
TRBV18	TRBJ1-2	14	-	TRBD1	CASSPGQGSYGYTF	TGTGCCAGCTCACCGGGACAGGGGAGTTATGGCTACACCTTC
TRBV28	TRBJ1-1	14	-	-	CASSFRRARTEAFF	TGTGCCAGCAGTTTCCGGAGGGCGCGCACTGAAGCTTTCTTT
TRBV29-1	TRBJ2-3	14	-	TRBD1	CSVEGQGGPDTQYF	TGCAGCGTTGAGGGACAGGGAGGTCCAGATACGCAGTATTTT
TRBV7-9	TRBJ1-5	15	few	-	CASSLNIDSNQPQHF	TGTGCCAGCAGCTTAAACATTGATAGCAATCAGCCCCAGCATTTT
TRBV2	TRBJ1-2	13	-	-	CASSVQIHYGYTF	TGTGCCAGCAGTGTTCAGATCCACTATGGCTACACCTTC
TRBV6-1	TRBJ1-5	14	few	-	CASSEVDNNQPQHF	TGTGCCAGCAGTGAAGTGGACAACAATCAGCCCCAGCATTTT
TRBV11-3	TRBJ2-3	12	-	-	CASSTGTDTQYF	TGTGCCAGCAGCACAGGGACAGATACGCAGTATTTT
TRBV11-2	TRBJ1-6	15	few	-	CASSLGVQVNSPLHF	TGTGCCAGCAGCTTAGGGGTACAGGTAAATTCACCCCTCCACTTT
TRBV5-1	TRBJ1-5	14	-	TRBD1	CASSAGTGNQPQHF	TGCGCCAGCAGCGCGGGGACAGGGAATCAGCCCCAGCATTTT
TRBV7-9	TRBJ1-4	15	few	TRBD1	CASSQKGQGNEKLFF	TGTGCCAGCAGTCAAAAGGGACAGGGTAATGAAAAACTGTTTTTT
TRBV9	TRBJ1-1	16	few	-	CASTPGGRFRNTEAFF	TGTGCCAGCACGCCGGGGGGGCGGTTTAGGAACACTGAAGCCTTCTTT
TRBV28	TRBJ1-1	15	-	-	CASSLLGGMGTEAFF	TGTGCCAGCAGTTTATTGGGGGGAATGGGGACTGAAGCTTTCTTT
TRBV28	TRBJ1-6	15	few	TRBD1	CASNLGTGENSPLHF	TGTGCCAGCAACCTCGGGACAGGCGAAAATTCACCCCTCCACTTT
TRBV7-9	TRBJ1-2	16	-	-	CASSPGRTDLLYGYTF	TGTGCCAGCAGCCCGGGCAGGACAGACCTTCTCTATGGCTACACCTTC
TRBV7-2	TRBJ2-2	17	-	TRBD1	CASSPDLDRVRAGELFF	TGTGCCAGCAGCCCGGACCTAGACAGGGTGCGAGCCGGGGAGCTGTTTTTT
TRBV30	TRBJ2-2	13	few	-	CAWSSRADGELFF	TGTGCCTGGAGTAGCAGGGCGGACGGGGAGCTGTTTTTT
TRBV5-4	TRBJ1-2	16	-	TRBD1	CASSYYRGQGEDGYTF	TGTGCCAGCAGCTATTACCGGGGGCAGGGGGAGGATGGCTACACCTTC
TRBV6-5	TRBJ2-7	16	-	-	CASSYSSSPPTYEQYF	TGTGCCAGCAGTTACTCGAGCTCCCCCCCAACCTACGAGCAGTACTTC
TRBV6-6	TRBJ1-1	13	-	TRBD1	CASSYTGETEAFF	TGTGCCAGCAGTTACACAGGGGAGACTGAAGCTTTCTTT
TRBV5-4	TRBJ1-2	14	-	-	CASSGEQGLYGYTF	TGTGCCAGCAGCGGGGAGCAGGGGCTCTATGGCTACACCTTC
TRBV2	TRBJ2-1	16	-	TRBD2	CASNGLAGISYNEQFF	TGTGCCAGCAACGGACTAGCGGGGATATCCTACAATGAGCAGTTCTTC
TRBV29-1	TRBJ1-1	13	few	TRBD1	CSADRGPSSEAFF	TGCAGCGCCGACAGGGGGCCGAGCTCTGAAGCTTTCTTT
TRBV6-4	TRBJ2-7	13	-	TRBD2	CASSASGGDEQYF	TGTGCCAGCAGTGCCAGCGGGGGGGACGAGCAGTACTTC
TRBV25-1	TRBJ1-6	15	once	TRBD1	CASSRRQGYNSPLHF	TGTGCCAGCAGTCGAAGACAGGGCTATAATTCACCCCTCCACTTT
TRBV6-6	TRBJ1-4	16	-	TRBD1	CASSYLIGQGAEKLFF	TGTGCCAGCAGTTATCTTATAGGACAGGGGGCAGAAAAACTGTTTTTT
TRBV7-2	TRBJ2-7	13	-	-	CASSLVSSYEQYF	TGTGCCAGCAGCTTAGTGAGCTCCTACGAGCAGTACTTC
TRBV9	TRBJ1-3	15	once	-	CASSVQGGLGNTIYF	TGTGCCAGCAGCGTCCAAGGAGGGCTTGGAAACACCATATATTTT
TRBV7-8	TRBJ1-5	16	-	TRBD1	CASSSGQPRGNQPQHF	TGTGCCAGCAGCTCGGGACAGCCACGAGGAAATCAGCCCCAGCATTTT
TRBV12-5	TRBJ2-3	15	few	-	CASGLSSGAPDTQYF	TGTGCTAGTGGTCTGTCCTCAGGGGCACCAGATACGCAGTATTTT
TRBV5-4	TRBJ1-1	14	few	TRBD1	CASSRVTGAAEAFF	TGTGCCAGCAGCCGCGTGACAGGGGCCGCTGAAGCTTTCTTT
TRBV28	TRBJ2-3	21	few	TRBD2	CASSPPLGRWLTSGGLDTQYF	TGTGCCAGCAGTCCACCCCTCGGACGGTGGCTGACTAGCGGGGGGCTAGATACGCAGTATTTT
TRBV28	TRBJ1-6	12	-	-	CASKPGWSALHF	TGTGCCAGCAAACCGGGTTGGAGTGCCCTCCACTTT
TRBV7-7	TRBJ2-5	15	-	TRBD1	CASSRGQAIQETQYF	TGTGCCAGCAGCCGGGGACAGGCTATACAAGAGACCCAGTACTTC
TRBV4-2	TRBJ1-1	15	few	-	CASSPPRTLNTEAFF	TGTGCCAGCAGCCCGCCAAGGACATTGAACACTGAAGCTTTCTTT
TRBV5-1	TRBJ2-5	14	once	TRBD2	CASSTGTSGETQYF	TGCGCCAGCAGCACAGGGACTAGCGGTGAGACCCAGTACTTC
TRBV5-1	TRBJ2-7	13	-	-	CASSLAAIYEQYF	TGCGCCAGCAGCTTGGCCGCGATCTACGAGCAGTACTTC
TRBV28	TRBJ1-2	15	-	TRBD1	CASSLQGGRIYGYTF	TGTGCCAGCAGTCTCCAGGGGGGTCGGATCTATGGCTACACCTTC
TRBV28	TRBJ1-2	14	-	TRBD1	CASRPGGQVYGYTF	TGTGCCAGCAGACCAGGGGGTCAGGTCTATGGCTACACCTTC
TRBV6-5	TRBJ1-2	16	-	TRBD1	CASSYSAGGNNYGYTF	TGTGCCAGCAGTTACTCAGCAGGGGGGAATAACTATGGCTACACCTTC
TRBV5-8	TRBJ1-1	13	-	-	CATSRRRDTEAFF	TGTGCCACCTCGAGGAGGCGGGACACTGAAGCTTTCTTT
TRBV7-2	TRBJ1-6	15	-	TRBD1	CASSKTGDSNSPLHF	TGTGCCAGCAGCAAGACAGGGGATAGCAATTCACCCCTCCACTTT